The source of this T cell receptor beta chain is a study of control samples from healthy donors and cancer patients. Using immunoSEQ multiplex PCR, the repertoire was profiled, and TCRdb retains in-frame clones only, with some absent. The sample has fewer than 200,000 clones; 96% are singletons. The CDR3 covers 16 residues. Trimming cost V 1 base and J 2 bases, with 15 bases left between them. The germline CDR1 and CDR2 sequences are KGHSH and LQKENI. This TCR was sampled from a woman aged 25-40 years in good health. This chain connects TRBV18 to TRBJ2-7; D may be TRBD1 (6 bases). What was sequenced was blood. The DNA for the CDR3 is TGTGCCAGCTCACCACGTCCAGGGGCGAATACCTACGAGCAGTACTTC. Amino acid sequence: CASSPRPGANTYEQYF.